This TCR beta chain comes out of a study of cytomegalovirus exposure and HLA in healthy donors. As regards this clone: The antigen is unknown.

Germline V gives CDR1 MNHEY, CDR2 SVGAGI. This CDR3 contains 11 residues. Trimming pared 4 bases from V and 6 bases from J, leaving 6 bases between. The primer mix had 60 Vbeta and 13 Jbeta primers. Here immunoSEQ multiplex PCR was the method, and the copy in TCRdb shows in-frame clones only, minus some. The sample has 100,000 to 150,000 clones, more than 60% seen once; the top ten hold more than 7%. General study findings and limits: As immune exposure information, only CMV serostatus was available. Using the classifier, cytomegalovirus status was reportedly diagnosed with high specificity and sensitivity.

This receptor was obtained from a woman between 45 and 65 years old in good health and CMV-seropositive. This chain joins TRBV6-5 and TRBJ2-5; maybe TRBD2 (5 bases). The sequenced sample consisted of PBMCs. Written as DNA, the CDR3 is TGTGCCAGCAGTTCGGGAAAGACCCAGTACTTC. Amino acids: CASSSGKTQYF.